This T cell receptor (beta chain) derives from a study of T cell changes during pregnancy in multiple sclerosis. Measured with immunoSEQ multiplex PCR; TCRdb has only the in-frame clones, and not every one. The sample includes roughly 48,000 clones, 94% of them seen just once. The germline V gene encodes CDR1 SGHKS and CDR2 YYEKEE (reference sequence). V was trimmed by 2 bases and J by 2 bases, leaving 7 bases between them. This CDR3 spans 13 amino acids. The material was CD4+ T cells from peripheral blood mononuclear cells, obtained in the first trimester of pregnancy. The clonotype was recovered from a female donor with multiple sclerosis, enrolled in a pregnancy study. The chain is built from TRBV5-5 and TRBJ1-2; D not resolved. The CDR3 DNA follows: TGTGCCAGCAGCTTTACGGGGAACTATGGCTACACCTTC. It specifies CASSFTGNYGYTF.